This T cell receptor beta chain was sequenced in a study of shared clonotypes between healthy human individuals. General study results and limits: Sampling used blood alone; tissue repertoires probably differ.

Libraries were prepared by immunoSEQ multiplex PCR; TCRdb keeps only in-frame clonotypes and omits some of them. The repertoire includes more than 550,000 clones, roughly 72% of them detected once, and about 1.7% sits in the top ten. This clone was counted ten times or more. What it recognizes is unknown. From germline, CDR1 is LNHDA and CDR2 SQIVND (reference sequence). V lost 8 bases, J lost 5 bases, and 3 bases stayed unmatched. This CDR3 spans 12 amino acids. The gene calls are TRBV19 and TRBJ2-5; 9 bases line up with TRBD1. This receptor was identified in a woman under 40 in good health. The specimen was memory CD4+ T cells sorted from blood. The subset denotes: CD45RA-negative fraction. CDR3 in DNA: TGTGCCAGTGGGGACAGGGCTGAGACCCAGTACTTC. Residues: CASGDRAETQYF.